One sample yielded the 6 T cell receptor beta chains listed below, sequenced in a study of shared clonotypes between healthy human individuals. Naive CD8 isolation took CD45RO-negative cells positively selected for CCR7 and excluded terminally differentiated effector memory CD45RA+ cells. The data were produced by immunoSEQ multiplex PCR, yet TCRdb's version contains in-frame clones alone and is incomplete. This sample has more than 2 million clones, with 85% to 95% found just once. The material sequenced was naive CD8+ T cells sorted from blood. Every receptor here comes from a man aged 18-30 years in good health.

V usage is TRBV27 and J usage is TRBJ2-2; 9 nucleotides line up with TRBD1. The junction had 11 bases not matched to a gene; V was cut back by 6 bases and J by 6 bases. The CDR3 loop spans 16 amino acids. Germline CDR1 and CDR2: MNHEY and SMNVEV (reference sequence). CDR3 nucleotide sequence: TGTGCCAGCAGACCACAGGACAGGGGTTATGCCGGGGAGCTGTTTTTT. Protein sequence: CASRPQDRGYAGELFF.

The gene calls are TRBV4-3 and TRBJ2-2; D perhaps matches TRBD2 (6 bases). CDR1 is LGHNA and CDR2 is YSLEER in the germline V gene. The CDR3 is 16 amino acids. Trimming pared 1 base from V and 4 bases from J, leaving 13 bases between. The DNA of the CDR3 is TGCGCCAGCAGCCAAGGGTGGGACTTAGTCACCGGGGAGCTGTTTTTT. This codes for CASSQGWDLVTGELFF.

With regard to this clone: Other nucleotide sequences in the sample specify the same CDR3. This rearrangement joins TRBV10-1 to TRBJ2-7; no firm D call. Trimming cost V 0 bases and J 0 bases, with 6 bases left between them. From germline, CDR1 is WNHNN and CDR2 SYGVQD (reference sequence). The CDR3 runs 14 residues. The CDR3 spells CASSESGNSYEQYF. CDR3 sequence (DNA): TGCGCCAGCAGTGAGTCGGGAAACTCCTACGAGCAGTACTTC.

This sequence joins TRBV4-1 and TRBJ2-1; either TRBD1 or TRBD2 may fit D (6 bases each). Trimming shortened V by 4 bases and J by 4 bases, and 11 bases separated the two germline ends. Germline loops: CDR1 MGHRA, CDR2 YSYEKL. The length of the CDR3 is 14 residues. The CDR3 is CASSPTGAYNEQFF. In DNA, the CDR3 is TGCGCCAGCAGCCCGACGGGGGCGTACAATGAGCAGTTCTTC.

The chain links TRBV6-1 to TRBJ1-6, with a possible D match to TRBD1 (5 bases). Germline CDR1 MNHNS, CDR2 SASEGT. The CDR3 spans 14 residues. Trimming shortened V by 2 bases and J by 7 bases, and 9 bases separated the two germline ends. In DNA, the CDR3 is TGTGCCAGCAGTGAACGAGGGGACAATTCACCCCTCCACTTT. Its translation: CASSERGDNSPLHF.

This chain links TRBV10-3 with TRBJ2-7, with D unclear. The CDR3 loop spans 15 amino acids. The germline V and J ends were trimmed by 3 bases and 0 bases, with 12 bases remaining between them. From germline, CDR1 is ENHRY and CDR2 SYGVKD. The CDR3 coding sequence is TGTGCCATCAGTGATGAGGACGCATTCTCCTACGAGCAGTACTTC. It specifies CAISDEDAFSYEQYF.